This T cell receptor beta chain was identified during a study of blood T cell repertoires in COVID-19. Background on the study: The origin of the acute and convalescent COVID-19 samples was the United States, Italy and Spain. In each case, the material was cDNA or gDNA derived from T cells, B-cell-depleted T cells, or PBMCs.

Per the authors' pipeline: Amplification from reference gene primers served as the basis for estimated nucleated cell counts. Assay used: immunoSEQ multiplex PCR; TCRdb lists only in-frame clones, some missing. That table supplies the V and J calls and clone size; D and trimming were determined from the DNA. The top ten hold 2% to 2.5% of the sample, which has about 87,000 clones, around 83% seen once. This clone is a singleton in its sample. The CDR3 consists of 13 residues. From germline, CDR1 is LGHDT and CDR2 YNNKEL (reference sequence). V dropped 2 bases and J dropped 6 bases, with 10 bases sitting between them.

The receptor comes from a woman between 65 and 79 years old with acute or convalescent COVID-19. The sequenced sample was peripheral blood. The gene calls are TRBV3-1 (or the pseudogene TRBV3-2) and TRBJ1-1; D gene unclear. The CDR3 spells CASSQRLVAEAFF. The CDR3 region has the DNA TGTGCCAGCAGCCAACGGTTGGTTGCTGAAGCTTTCTTT.